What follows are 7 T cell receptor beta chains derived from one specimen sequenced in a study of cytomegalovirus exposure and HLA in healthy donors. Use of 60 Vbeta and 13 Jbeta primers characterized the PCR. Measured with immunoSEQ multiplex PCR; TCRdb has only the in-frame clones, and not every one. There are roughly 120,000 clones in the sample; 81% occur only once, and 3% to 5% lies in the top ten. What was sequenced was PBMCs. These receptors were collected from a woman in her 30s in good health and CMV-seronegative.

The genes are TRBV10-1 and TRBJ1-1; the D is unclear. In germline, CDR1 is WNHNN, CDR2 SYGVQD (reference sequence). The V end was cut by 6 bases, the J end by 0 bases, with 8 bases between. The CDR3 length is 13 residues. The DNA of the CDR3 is TGCGCCAGCAGATTAAACATGAACACTGAAGCTTTCTTT. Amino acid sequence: CASRLNMNTEAFF.

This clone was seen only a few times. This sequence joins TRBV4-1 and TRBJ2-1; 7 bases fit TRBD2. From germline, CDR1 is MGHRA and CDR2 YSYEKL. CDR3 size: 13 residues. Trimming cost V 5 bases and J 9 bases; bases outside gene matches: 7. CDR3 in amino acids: CASSARLAGEQFF. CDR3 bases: TGCGCCAGCAGCGCCCGACTAGCAGGTGAGCAGTTCTTC.

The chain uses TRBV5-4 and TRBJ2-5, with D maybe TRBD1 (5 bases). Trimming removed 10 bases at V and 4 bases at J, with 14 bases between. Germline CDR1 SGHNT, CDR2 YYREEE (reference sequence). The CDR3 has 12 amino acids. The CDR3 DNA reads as TGTGCCTCCCAAGATCAGGGAGAGACCCAGTACTTC. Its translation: CASQDQGETQYF.

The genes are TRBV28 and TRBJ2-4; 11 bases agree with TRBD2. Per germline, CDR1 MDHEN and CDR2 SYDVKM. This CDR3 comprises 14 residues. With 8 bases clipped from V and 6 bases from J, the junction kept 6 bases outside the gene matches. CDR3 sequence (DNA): TGTGCCAGCGGGCTTGGACTAGCGGGAAACATTCAGTACTTC. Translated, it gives CASGLGLAGNIQYF.

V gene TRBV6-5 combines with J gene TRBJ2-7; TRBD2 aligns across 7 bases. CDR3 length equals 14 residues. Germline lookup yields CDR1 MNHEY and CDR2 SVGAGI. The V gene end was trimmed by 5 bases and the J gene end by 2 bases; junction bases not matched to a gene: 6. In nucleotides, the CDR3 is TGTGCCAGCAGTGCGCTAGCGGACCCCTACGAGCAGTACTTC. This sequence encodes CASSALADPYEQYF.

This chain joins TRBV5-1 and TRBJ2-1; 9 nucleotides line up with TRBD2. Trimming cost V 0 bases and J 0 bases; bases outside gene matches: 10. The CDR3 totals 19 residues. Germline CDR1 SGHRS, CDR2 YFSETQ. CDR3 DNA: TGCGCCAGCAGCTTGGGAGCTAGCGGGGCCTTGAGCTCCTACAATGAGCAGTTCTTC. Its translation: CASSLGASGALSSYNEQFF.

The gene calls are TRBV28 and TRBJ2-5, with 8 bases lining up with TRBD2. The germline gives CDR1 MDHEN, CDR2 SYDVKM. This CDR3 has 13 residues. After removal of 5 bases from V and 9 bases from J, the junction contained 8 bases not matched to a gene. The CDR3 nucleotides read TGTGCCAGCAGTGCTGAGCGGGGGATGGCCCAGTACTTC. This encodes CASSAERGMAQYF.